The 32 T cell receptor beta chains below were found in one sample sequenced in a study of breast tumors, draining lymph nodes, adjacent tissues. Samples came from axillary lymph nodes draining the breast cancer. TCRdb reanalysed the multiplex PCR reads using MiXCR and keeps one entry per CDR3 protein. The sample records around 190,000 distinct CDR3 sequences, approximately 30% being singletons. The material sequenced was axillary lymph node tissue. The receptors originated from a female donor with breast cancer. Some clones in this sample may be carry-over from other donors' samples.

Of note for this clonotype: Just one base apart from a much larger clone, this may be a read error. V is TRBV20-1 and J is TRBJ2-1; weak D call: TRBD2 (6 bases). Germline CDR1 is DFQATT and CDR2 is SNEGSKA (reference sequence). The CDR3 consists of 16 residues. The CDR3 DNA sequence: TGCAGTGCTAGGGCAGGAGGCGGGGTGATTGGCAATGAGCTGTTCTTC. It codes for CSARAGGGVIGNELFF.

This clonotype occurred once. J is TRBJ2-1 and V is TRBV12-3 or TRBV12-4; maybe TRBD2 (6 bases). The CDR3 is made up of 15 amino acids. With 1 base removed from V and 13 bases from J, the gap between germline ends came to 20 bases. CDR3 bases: TGTGCCAGCAGTTTAGTGGGGGGTCGGTCGGTACACCAGTTCTTC. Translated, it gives CASSLVGGRSVHQFF.

The CDR3 coding sequence is TGTGCCAGCAGTGCTAGGCTCGGCGGGAGGTACAATGAGCAGTTCTTC. Translation gives CASSARLGGRYNEQFF. This chain connects TRBV25-1 to TRBJ2-1; 8 nucleotides match TRBD2. V shed 4 bases, J shed 4 bases, and the junction held 9 bases outside the gene matches. The V gene's germline CDR1 is MGHDK and CDR2 SYGVNS. The CDR3 has 16 amino acids.

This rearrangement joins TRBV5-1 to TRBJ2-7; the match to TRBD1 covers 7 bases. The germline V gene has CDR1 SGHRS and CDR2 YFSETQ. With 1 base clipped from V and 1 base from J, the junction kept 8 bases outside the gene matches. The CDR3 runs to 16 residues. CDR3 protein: CASSLQTRQGSYEQYF. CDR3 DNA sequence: TGCGCCAGCAGCTTGCAAACGAGACAGGGTTCCTACGAGCAGTACTTC.

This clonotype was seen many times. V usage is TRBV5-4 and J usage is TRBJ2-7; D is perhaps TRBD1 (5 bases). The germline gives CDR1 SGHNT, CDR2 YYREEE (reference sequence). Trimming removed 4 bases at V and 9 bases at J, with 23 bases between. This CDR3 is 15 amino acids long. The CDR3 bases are TGTGCCAGCAGCACGCCGGACACCTACAATCTGGGGCAGTACTTC. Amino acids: CASSTPDTYNLGQYF.

CDR3 protein: CSVEGSKLYGYTF. For the CDR3, the DNA is TGCAGCGTAGAGGGTTCTAAGTTATATGGCTACACCTTC. This sequence joins TRBV29-1 and TRBJ1-2, with no clear D. CDR3 size: 13 residues. The V gene lost 6 bases and the J gene lost 5 bases, with 16 bases spanning the gap. Per the germline V gene, CDR1 is SQVTM and CDR2 is ANQGSEA. The full variable domain, rest sourced from reference TRBV29-1 and TRBJ1-2, is SAVISQKPSRDICQRGTSLTIQCQVDSQVTMMFWYRQQPGQSLTLIATANQGSEATYESGFVIDKFPISRPNLTFSTLTVSNMSPEDSSIYLCSVEGSKLYGYTFGSGTRLTVV.

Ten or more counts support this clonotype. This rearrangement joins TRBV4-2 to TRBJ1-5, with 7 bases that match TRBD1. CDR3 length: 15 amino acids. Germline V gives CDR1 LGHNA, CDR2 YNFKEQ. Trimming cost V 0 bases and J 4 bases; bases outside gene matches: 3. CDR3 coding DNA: TGTGCCAGCAGCCAAGAGGGGACAGAAAATCAGCCCCAGCATTTT. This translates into CASSQEGTENQPQHF.

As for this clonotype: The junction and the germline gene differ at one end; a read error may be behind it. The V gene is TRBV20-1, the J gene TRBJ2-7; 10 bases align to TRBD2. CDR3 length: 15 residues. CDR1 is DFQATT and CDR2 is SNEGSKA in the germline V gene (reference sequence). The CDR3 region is CSAREIAGGSYERYF. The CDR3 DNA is TGCAGTGCTAGAGAGATAGCGGGGGGCTCCTACGAGCGGTACTTC.

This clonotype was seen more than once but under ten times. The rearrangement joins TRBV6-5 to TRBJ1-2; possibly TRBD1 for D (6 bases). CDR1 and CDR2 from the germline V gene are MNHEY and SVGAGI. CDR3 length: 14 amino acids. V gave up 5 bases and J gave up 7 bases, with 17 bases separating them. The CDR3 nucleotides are TGTGCCAGCAGTCGGGGGCTCGTAGGGAGTGGCTACACCTTC. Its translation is CASSRGLVGSGYTF.

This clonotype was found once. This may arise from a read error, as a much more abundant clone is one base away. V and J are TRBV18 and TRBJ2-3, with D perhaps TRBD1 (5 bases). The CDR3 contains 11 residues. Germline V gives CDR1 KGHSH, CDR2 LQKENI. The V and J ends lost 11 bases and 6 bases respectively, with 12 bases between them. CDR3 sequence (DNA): TGTGCCGGCACCACAGGTGATACGCAGTATTTT. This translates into CAGTTGDTQYF.

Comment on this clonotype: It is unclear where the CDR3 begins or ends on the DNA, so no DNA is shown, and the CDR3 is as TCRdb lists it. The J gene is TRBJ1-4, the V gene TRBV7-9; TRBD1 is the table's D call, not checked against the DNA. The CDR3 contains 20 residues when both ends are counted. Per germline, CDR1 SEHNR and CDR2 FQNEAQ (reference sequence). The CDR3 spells CASHASGSGTQYFGTRKLFF.

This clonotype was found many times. CDR3 sequence reads: CASSRSGDTQYF. The CDR3 DNA sequence: TGTGCCAGCAGCCGGTCGGGGGATACGCAGTATTTT. The J gene is TRBJ2-3, the V gene TRBV7-2; D may be TRBD2 (5 bases). CDR3 length: 12 residues. The ends were cut back, 5 bases at V and 6 bases at J, with 9 bases in the middle. Per germline, CDR1 SGHTA and CDR2 FQGNSA.

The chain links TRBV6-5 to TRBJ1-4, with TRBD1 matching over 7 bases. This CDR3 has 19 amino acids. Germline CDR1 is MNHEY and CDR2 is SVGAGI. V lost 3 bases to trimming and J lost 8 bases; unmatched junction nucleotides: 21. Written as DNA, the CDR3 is TGTGCCAGCAGTTATCGGCCTCGACAGGGCCCTGGGGGGTTGGAAAAACTGTTTTTT. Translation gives CASSYRPRQGPGGLEKLFF.

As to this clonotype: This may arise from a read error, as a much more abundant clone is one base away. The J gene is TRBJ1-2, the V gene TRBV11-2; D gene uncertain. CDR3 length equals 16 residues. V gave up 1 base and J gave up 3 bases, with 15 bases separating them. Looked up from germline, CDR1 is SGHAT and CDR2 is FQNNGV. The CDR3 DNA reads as TGTGCCAGCAGCTTAGCTCCCGACACACCATACTATGGCTACACCTTC. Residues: CASSLAPDTPYYGYTF.

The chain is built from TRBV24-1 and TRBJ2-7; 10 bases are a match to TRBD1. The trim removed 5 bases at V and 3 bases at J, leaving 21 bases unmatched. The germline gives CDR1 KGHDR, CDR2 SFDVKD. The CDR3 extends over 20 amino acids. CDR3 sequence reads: CATSVPDRGKITGVSYEQYF. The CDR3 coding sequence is TGTGCCACCAGTGTCCCGGACAGGGGGAAGATTACAGGGGTCAGCTACGAGCAGTACTTC.

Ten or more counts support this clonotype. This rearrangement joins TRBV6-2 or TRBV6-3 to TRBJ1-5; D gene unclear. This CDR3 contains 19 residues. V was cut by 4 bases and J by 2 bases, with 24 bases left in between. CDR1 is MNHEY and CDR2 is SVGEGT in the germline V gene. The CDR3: CASSSFLRGTLVGNQPQHF. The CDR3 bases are TGTGCCAGCAGTTCCTTCCTCCGCGGCACCTTAGTCGGCAATCAGCCCCAGCATTTT.

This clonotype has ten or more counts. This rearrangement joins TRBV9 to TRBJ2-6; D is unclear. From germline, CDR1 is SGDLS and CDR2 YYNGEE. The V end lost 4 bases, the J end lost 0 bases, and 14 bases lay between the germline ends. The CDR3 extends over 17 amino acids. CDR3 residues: CASSPSDWRSGANVLTF. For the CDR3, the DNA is TGTGCCAGCAGCCCCTCAGACTGGCGCTCTGGGGCCAACGTCCTGACTTTC.

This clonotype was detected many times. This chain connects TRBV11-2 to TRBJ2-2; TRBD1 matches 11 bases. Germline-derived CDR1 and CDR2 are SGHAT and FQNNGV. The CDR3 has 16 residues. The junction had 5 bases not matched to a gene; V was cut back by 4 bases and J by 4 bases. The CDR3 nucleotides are TGTGCCAGCAGCTCCCAGGGACAGGGGGTCACCGGGGAGCTGTTTTTT. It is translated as CASSSQGQGVTGELFF.

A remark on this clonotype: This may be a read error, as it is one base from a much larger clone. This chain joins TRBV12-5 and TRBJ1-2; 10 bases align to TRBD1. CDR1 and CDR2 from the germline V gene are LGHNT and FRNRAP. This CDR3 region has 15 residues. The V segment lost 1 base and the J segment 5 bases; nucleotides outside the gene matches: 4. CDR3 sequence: CASGLGGQGQYGYTF. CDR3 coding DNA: TGTGCTAGTGGTTTGGGGGGACAGGGGCAATATGGCTACACCTTC.

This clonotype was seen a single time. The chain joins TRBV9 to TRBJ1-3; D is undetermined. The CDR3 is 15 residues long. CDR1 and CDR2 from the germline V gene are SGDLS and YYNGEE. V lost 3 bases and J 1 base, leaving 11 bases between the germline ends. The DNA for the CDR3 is TGTGCCAGCAGCGCCCCGGGGAATTCTGGAAACACCATATATTTT. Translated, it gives CASSAPGNSGNTIYF. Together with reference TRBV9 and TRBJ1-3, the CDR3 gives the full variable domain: DSGVTQTPKHLITATGQRVTLRCSPRSGDLSVYWYQQSLDQGLQFLIQYYNGEERAKGNILERFSAQQFPDLHSELNLSSLELGDSALYFCASSAPGNSGNTIYFGEGSWLTVV.

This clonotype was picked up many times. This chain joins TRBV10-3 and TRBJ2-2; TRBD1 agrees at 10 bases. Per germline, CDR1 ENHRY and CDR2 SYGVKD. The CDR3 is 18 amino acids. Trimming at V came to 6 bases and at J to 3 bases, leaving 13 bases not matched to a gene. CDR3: CAISKRGDRGSYTGELFF. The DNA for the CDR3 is TGTGCCATCAGCAAAAGGGGGGACAGGGGATCTTACACCGGGGAGCTGTTTTTT.

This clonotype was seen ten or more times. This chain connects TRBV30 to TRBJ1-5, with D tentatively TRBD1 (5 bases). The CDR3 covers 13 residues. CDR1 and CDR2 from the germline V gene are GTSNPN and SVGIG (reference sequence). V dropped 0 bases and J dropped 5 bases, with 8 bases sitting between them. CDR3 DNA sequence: TGTGCCTGGAGTGTAATGGGGGATCAGCCCCAGCATTTT. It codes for CAWSVMGDQPQHF.

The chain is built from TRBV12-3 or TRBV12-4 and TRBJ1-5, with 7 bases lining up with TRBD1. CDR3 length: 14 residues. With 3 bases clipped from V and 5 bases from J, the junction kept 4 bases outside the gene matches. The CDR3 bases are TGTGCCAGCAGTTTTGGACAGGCGGATCAGCCCCAGCATTTT. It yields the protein CASSFGQADQPQHF.

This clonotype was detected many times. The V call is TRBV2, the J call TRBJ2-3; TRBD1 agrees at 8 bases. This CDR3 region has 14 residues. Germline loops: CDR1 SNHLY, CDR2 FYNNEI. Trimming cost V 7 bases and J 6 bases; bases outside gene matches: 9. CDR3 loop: CASKSTGEDDTQYF. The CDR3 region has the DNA TGTGCCAGCAAGTCGACAGGGGAAGATGATACGCAGTATTTT.

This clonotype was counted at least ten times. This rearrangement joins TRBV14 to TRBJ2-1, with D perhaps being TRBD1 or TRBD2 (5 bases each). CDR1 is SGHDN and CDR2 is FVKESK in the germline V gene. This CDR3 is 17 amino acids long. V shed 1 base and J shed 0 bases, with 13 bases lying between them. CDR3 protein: CASSQGRDPSSYNEQFF. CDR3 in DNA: TGTGCCAGCAGCCAAGGTCGGGACCCAAGCTCCTACAATGAGCAGTTCTTC.

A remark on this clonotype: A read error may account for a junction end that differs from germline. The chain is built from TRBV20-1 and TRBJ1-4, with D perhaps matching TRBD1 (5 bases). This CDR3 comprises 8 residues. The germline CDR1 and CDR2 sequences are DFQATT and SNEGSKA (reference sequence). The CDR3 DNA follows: TGCAGTGCTAGAATAGGGACCTTT. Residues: CSARIGTF.

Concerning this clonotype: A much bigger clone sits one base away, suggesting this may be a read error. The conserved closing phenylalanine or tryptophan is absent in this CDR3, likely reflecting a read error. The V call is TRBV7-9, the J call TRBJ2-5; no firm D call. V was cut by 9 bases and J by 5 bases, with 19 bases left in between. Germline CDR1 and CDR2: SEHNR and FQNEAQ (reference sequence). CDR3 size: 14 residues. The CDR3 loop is CASLTDELGETQYL. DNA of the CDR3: TGTGCCAGTTTGACCGACGAATTAGGGGAGACCCAGTACCTC.

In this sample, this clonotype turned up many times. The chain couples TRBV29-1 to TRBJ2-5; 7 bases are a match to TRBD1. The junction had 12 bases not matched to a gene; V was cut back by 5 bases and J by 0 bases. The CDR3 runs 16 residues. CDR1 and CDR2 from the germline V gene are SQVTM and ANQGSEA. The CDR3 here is CSVKGGVGGHQETQYF. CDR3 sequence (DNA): TGCAGCGTTAAAGGGGGCGTAGGGGGTCACCAAGAGACCCAGTACTTC.

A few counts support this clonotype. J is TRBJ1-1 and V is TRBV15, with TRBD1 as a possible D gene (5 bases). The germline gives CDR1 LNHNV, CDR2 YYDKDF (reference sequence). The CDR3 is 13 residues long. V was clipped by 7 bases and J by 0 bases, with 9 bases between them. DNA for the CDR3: TGTGCCACCATGACAGAGTTGAACACTGAAGCTTTCTTT. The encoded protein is CATMTELNTEAFF.

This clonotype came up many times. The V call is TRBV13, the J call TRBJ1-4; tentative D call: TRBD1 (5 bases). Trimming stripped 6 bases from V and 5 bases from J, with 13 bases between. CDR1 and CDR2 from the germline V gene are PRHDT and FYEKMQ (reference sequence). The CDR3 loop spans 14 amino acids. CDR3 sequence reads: CASSEGYSNEKLFF. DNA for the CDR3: TGTGCCAGCAGTGAGGGGTACTCGAATGAAAAACTGTTTTTT.

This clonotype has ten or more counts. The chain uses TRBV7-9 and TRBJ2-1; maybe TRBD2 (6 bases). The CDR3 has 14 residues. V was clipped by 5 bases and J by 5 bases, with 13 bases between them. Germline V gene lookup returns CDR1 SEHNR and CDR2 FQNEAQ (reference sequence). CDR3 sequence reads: CASSAAGSHNEQFF. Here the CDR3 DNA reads TGTGCCAGCAGCGCCGCGGGGTCCCACAATGAGCAGTTCTTC. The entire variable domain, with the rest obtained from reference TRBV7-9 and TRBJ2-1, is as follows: DTGVSQNPRHKITKRGQNVTFRCDPISEHNRLYWYRQTLGQGPEFLTYFQNEAQLEKSRLLSDRFSAERPKGSFSTLEIQRTEQGDSAMYLCASSAAGSHNEQFFGPGTRLTVL.

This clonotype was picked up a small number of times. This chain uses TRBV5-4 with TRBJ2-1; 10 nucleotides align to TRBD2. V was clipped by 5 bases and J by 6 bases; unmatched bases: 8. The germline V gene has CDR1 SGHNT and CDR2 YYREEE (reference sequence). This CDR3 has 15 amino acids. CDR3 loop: CASSRTSGFPNEQFF. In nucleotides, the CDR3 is TGTGCCAGCAGTCGGACTAGCGGCTTTCCCAATGAGCAGTTCTTC.